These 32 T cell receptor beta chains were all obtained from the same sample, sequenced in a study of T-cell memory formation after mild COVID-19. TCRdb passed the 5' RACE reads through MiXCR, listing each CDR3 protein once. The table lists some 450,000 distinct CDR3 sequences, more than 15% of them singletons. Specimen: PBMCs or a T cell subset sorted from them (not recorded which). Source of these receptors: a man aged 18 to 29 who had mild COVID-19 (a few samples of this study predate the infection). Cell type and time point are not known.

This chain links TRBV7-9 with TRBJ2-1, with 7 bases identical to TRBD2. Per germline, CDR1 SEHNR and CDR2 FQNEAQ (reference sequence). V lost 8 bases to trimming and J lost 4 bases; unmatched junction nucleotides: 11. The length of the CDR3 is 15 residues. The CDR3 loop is CASLFLGGTYNEQFF. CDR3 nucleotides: TGTGCCAGCTTATTTTTGGGGGGGACTTACAATGAGCAGTTCTTC. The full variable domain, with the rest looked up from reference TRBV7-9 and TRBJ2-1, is DTGVSQNPRHKITKRGQNVTFRCDPISEHNRLYWYRQTLGQGPEFLTYFQNEAQLEKSRLLSDRFSAERPKGSFSTLEIQRTEQGDSAMYLCASLFLGGTYNEQFFGPGTRLTVL.

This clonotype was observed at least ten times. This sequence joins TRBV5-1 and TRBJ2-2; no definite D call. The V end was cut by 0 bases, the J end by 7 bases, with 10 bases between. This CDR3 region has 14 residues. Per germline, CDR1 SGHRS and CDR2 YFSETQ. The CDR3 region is CASSLVWAGGELFF. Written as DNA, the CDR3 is TGCGCCAGCAGCTTGGTATGGGCTGGCGGGGAGCTGTTTTTT.

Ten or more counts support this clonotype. This CDR3 is CASSPPGRSYNEQFF. In DNA form, the CDR3 reads TGTGCCAGCAGCCCCCCGGGTCGCTCCTACAATGAGCAGTTCTTC. The chain carries TRBV7-2 and TRBJ2-1; D unresolved. Germline-derived CDR1 and CDR2 are SGHTA and FQGNSA. There are 15 residues in the CDR3. V was pared by 5 bases and J by 0 bases, with 11 bases between.

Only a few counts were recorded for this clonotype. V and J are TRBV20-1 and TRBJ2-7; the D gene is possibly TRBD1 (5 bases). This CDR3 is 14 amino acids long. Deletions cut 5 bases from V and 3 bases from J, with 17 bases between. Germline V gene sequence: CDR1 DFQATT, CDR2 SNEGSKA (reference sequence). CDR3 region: CSALTGLSIYEQYF. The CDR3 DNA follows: TGCAGTGCTCTTACAGGCTTGAGTATCTACGAGCAGTACTTC.

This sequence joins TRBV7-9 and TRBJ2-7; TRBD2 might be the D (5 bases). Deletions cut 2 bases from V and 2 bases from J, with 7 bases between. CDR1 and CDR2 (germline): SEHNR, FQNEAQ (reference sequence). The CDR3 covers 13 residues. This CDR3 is CASSLPGTYEQYV. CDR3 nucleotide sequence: TGTGCCAGCAGCTTACCGGGGACCTACGAGCAGTACGTC.

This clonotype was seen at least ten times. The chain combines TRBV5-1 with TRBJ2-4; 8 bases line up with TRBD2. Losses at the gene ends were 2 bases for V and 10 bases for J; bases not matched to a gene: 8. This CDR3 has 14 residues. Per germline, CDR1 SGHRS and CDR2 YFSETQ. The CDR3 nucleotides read TGCGCCAGCAGCTTCAGGGGACTAGAGGATATTCAGTACTTC. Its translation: CASSFRGLEDIQYF.

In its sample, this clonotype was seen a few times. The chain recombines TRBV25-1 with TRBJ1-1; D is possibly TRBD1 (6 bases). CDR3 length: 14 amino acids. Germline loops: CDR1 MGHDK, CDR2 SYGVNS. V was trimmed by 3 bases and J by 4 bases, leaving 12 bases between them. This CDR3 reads CASSDWQGSTEAFF. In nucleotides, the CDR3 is TGTGCCAGCAGTGATTGGCAGGGGAGCACTGAAGCTTTCTTT.

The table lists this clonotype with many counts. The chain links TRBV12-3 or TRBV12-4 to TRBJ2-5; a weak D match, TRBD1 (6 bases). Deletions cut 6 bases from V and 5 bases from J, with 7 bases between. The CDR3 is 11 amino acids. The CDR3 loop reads CASSQGETQYF. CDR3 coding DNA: TGTGCCAGCAGCCAGGGGGAGACCCAGTACTTC.

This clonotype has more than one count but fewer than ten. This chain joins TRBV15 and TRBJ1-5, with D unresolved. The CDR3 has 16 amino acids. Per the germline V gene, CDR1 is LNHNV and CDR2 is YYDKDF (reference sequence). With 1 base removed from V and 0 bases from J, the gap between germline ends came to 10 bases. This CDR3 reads CATSRVPADSNQPQHF. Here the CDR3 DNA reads TGTGCCACCAGCAGAGTACCAGCAGATAGCAATCAGCCCCAGCATTTT.

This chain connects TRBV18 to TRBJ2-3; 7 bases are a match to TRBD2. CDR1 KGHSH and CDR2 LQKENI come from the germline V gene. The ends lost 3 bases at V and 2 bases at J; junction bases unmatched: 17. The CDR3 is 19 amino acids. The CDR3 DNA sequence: TGTGCCAGCTCACCCCCGGGGGGATCGTTATTAGTCGCCACAGATACGCAGTATTTT. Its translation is CASSPPGGSLLVATDTQYF.

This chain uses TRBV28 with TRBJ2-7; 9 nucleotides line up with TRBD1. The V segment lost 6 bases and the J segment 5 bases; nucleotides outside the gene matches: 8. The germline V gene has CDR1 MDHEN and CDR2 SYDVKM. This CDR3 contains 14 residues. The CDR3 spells CASRSGQGSNEQYV. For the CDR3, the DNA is TGTGCCAGCAGGTCAGGACAGGGGTCGAACGAGCAGTACGTC.

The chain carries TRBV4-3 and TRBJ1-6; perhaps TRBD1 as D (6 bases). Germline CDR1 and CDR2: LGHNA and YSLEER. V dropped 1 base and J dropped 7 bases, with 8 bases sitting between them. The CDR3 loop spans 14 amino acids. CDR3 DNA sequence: TGCGCCAGCAGCCAAGGGACAGCAAATTCACCCCTCCACTTT. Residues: CASSQGTANSPLHF.

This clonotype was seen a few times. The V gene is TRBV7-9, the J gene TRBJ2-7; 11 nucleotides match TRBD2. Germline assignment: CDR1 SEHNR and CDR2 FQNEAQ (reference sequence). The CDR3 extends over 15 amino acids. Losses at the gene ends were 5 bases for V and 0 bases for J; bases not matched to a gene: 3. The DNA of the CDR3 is TGTGCCAGCAGCCCACTAGCGGGGGCCTCCTACGAGCAGTACTTC. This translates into CASSPLAGASYEQYF.

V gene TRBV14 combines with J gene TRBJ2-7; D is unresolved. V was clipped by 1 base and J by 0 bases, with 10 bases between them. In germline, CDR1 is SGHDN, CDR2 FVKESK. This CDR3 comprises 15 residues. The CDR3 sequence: CASSQGPIFSYEQYF. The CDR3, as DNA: TGTGCCAGCAGCCAAGGGCCGATATTCTCCTACGAGCAGTACTTC.

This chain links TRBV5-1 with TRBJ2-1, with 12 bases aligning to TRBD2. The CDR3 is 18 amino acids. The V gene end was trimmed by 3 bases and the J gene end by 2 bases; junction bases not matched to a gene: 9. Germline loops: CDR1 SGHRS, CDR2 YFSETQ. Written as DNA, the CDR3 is TGCGCCAGCAGCTCGGAGGGGACTAGCGGGCTACCCTACAATGAGCAGTTCTTC. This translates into CASSSEGTSGLPYNEQFF.

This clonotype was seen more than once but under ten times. The CDR3 loop is CATSGSGTGGLDTQYF. In DNA, the CDR3 is TGTGCCACCAGCGGATCCGGGACAGGGGGTTTAGATACGCAGTATTTT. The chain uses TRBV15 and TRBJ2-3, with TRBD1 matching 11 bases. V lost 5 bases to trimming and J lost 5 bases; unmatched junction nucleotides: 9. CDR3 size: 16 residues. CDR1 LNHNV and CDR2 YYDKDF come from the germline V gene (reference sequence).

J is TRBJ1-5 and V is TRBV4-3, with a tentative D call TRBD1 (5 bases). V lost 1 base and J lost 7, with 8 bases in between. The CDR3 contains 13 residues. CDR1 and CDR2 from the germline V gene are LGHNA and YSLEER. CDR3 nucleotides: TGCGCCAGCAGCCAAGTAAGGGGACAGCCCCAGCATTTT. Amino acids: CASSQVRGQPQHF.

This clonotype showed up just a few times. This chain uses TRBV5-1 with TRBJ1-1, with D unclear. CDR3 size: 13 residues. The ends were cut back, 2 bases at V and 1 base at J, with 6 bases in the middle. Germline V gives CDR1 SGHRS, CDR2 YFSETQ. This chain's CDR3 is CASSFEANTEAFF. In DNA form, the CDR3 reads TGCGCCAGCAGCTTTGAGGCGAACACTGAAGCTTTCTTT.

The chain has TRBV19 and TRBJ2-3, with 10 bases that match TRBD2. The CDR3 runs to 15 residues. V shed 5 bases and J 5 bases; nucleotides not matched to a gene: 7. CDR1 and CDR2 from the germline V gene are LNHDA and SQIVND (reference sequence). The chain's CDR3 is CASSVSGGAGDTQYF. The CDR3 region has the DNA TGTGCCAGTAGTGTCAGCGGGGGGGCCGGAGATACGCAGTATTTT.

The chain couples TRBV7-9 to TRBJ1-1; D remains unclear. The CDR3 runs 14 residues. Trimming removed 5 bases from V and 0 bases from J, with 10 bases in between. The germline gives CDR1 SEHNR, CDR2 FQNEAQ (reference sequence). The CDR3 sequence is CASSPELMNTEAFF. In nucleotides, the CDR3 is TGTGCCAGCAGCCCGGAGTTGATGAACACTGAAGCTTTCTTT.

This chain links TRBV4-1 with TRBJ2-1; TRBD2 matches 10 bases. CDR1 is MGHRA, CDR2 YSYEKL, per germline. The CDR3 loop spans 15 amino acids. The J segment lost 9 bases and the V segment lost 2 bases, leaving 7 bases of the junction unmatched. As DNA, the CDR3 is TGCGCCAGCAGCCAACTAGCGGGGGCCCCGTGTGAGCAGTTCTTC. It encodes CASSQLAGAPCEQFF.

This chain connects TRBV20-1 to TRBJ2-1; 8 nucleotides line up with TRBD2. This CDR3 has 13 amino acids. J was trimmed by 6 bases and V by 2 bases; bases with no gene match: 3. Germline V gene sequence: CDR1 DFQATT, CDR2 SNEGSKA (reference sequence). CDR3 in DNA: TGCAGTGCTAGAACCGGGACTAGCAATGAGCAGTTCTTC. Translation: CSARTGTSNEQFF.

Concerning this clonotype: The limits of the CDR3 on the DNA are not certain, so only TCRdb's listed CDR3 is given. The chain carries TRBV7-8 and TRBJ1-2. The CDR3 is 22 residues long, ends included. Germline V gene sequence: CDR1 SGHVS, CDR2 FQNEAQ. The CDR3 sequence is CVSSPNPNYGYTFGEGQGGYTF.

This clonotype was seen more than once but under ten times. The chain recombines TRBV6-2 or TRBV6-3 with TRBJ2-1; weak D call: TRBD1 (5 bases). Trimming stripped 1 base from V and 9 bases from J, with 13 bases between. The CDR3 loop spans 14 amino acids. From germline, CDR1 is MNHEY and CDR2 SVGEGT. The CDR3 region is CASSYLTDWGEQFF. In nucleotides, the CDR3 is TGTGCCAGCAGTTACTTGACAGATTGGGGTGAGCAGTTCTTC.

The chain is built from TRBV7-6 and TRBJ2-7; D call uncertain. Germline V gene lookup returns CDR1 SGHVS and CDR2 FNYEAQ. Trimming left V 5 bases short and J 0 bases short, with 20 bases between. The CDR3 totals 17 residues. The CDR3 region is CASSPEQGSASSYEQYV. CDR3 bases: TGTGCCAGCAGCCCCGAGCAAGGGTCGGCCAGCTCCTACGAGCAGTACGTC.

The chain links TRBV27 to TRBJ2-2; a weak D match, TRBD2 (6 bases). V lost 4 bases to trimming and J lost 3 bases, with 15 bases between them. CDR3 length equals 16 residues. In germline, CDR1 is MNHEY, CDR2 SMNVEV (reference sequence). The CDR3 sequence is CASSSPPAGYTGELFF. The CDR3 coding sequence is TGTGCCAGCAGTTCCCCCCCCGCGGGGTACACCGGGGAGCTGTTTTTT.

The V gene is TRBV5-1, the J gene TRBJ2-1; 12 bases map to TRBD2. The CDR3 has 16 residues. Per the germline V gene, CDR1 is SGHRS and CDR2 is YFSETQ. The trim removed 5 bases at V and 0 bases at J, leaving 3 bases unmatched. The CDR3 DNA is TGCGCCAGCAGGGCTAGCGGGGGGGCCTCCTACAATGAGCAGTTCTTC. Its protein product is CASRASGGASYNEQFF.

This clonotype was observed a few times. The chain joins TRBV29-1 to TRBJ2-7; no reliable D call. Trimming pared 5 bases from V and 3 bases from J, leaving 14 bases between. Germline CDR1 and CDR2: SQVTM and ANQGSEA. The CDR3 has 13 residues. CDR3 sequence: CSVWGIGGYEQYF. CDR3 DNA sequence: TGCAGCGTTTGGGGTATAGGTGGCTACGAGCAGTACTTC.

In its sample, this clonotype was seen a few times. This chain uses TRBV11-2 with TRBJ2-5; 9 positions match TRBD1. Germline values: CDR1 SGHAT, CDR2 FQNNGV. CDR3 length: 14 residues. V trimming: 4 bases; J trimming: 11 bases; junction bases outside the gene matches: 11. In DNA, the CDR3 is TGTGCCAGCAGCTCCTCGGGACAGGGTAGTAGTCAGTACTTC. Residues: CASSSSGQGSSQYF.

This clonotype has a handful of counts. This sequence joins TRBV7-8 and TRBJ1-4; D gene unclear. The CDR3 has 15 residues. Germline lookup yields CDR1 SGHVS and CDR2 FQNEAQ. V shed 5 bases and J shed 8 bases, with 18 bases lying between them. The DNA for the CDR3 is TGTGCCAGCAGCATATCGGGCAACAGCGAGGAAAAACTGTTTTTT. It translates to CASSISGNSEEKLFF.

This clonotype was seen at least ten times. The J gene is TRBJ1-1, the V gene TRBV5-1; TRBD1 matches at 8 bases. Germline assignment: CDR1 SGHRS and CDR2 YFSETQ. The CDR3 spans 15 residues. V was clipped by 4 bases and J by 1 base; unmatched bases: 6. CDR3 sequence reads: CASSAGGPSNTEAFF. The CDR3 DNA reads TGCGCCAGCAGCGCAGGGGGCCCTTCGAACACTGAAGCTTTCTTT.

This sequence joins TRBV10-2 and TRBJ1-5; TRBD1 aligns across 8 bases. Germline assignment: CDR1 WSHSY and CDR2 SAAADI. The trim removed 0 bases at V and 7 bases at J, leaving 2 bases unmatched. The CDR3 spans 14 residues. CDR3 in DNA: TGCGCCAGCAGTGAGTCGGACAGGGCGCAGCCCCAGCATTTT. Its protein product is CASSESDRAQPQHF.